Described below is a single T cell receptor beta chain sequence and its context. This sample was included in a study of OX40 agonist ivuxolimab in advanced cancers. Study-wide background: The patients' treatment was ivuxolimab, an agonistic anti-OX40 (CD134) antibody.

The CDR3 covers 15 residues. CDR1 is MNHNS and CDR2 is SASEGT in the germline V gene. Trimming removed 2 bases from V and 0 bases from J, with 11 bases in between. The sampling schedule covered blood at baseline, cycle 4 day 1, and cycle 7 day 1. Sequencing used immunoSEQ multiplex PCR; TCRdb keeps in-frame clones, though not all of them. The top ten hold roughly 10% of the sample, which has roughly 11,000 clones, under 90% seen once. The rearrangement joins TRBV6-1 to TRBJ2-7; TRBD1 might be the D (6 bases). Specimen: CD4+ or CD8+ T cells sorted from blood, collected in a trial of the OX40 agonist ivuxolimab. The TCR originated in an adult with an advanced solid tumor such as melanoma, head and neck, liver or kidney cancer. The CDR3 loop is CASSEWVGGSYEQYF. The CDR3 nucleotides are TGTGCCAGCAGTGAATGGGTAGGGGGCTCCTACGAGCAGTACTTC.